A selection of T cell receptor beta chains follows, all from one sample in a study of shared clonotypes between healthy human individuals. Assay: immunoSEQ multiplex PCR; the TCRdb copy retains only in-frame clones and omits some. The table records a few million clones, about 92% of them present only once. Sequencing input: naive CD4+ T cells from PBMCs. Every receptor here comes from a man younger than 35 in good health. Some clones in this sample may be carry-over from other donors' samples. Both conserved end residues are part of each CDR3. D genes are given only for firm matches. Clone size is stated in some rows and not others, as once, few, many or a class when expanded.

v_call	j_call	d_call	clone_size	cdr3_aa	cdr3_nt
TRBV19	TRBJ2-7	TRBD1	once	CASRTTGSSYEQYF	TGTGCCAGTAGGACGACAGGGAGCTCCTACGAGCAGTACTTC
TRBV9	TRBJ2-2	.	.	CASSRRDSSGELFF	TGTGCCAGCAGCAGACGAGACAGTTCGGGGGAGCTGTTTTTT
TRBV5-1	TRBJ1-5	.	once	CATKPGQPQHF	TGCGCCACCAAACCCGGGCAGCCCCAGCATTTT
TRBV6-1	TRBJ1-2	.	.	CASSEIYRDGYTF	TGTGCCAGCAGTGAAATCTACCGGGATGGCTACACCTTC
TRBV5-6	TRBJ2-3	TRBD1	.	CASSRTGGGDTQYF	TGTGCCAGCAGCCGGACAGGAGGTGGAGATACGCAGTATTTT
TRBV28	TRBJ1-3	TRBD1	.	CASSTGQGDRNTIYF	TGTGCCAGCAGTACCGGACAGGGCGACAGAAACACCATATATTTT
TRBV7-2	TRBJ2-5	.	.	CASSPSVGGQQETQYF	TGTGCCAGCAGCCCATCTGTAGGGGGGCAGCAGGAGACCCAGTACTTC
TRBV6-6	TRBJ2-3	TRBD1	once	CATSGQGTSTDTQYF	TGTGCCACGTCAGGACAGGGAACTAGCACAGATACGCAGTATTTT
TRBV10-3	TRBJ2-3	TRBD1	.	CAITNRDRGDTQYF	TGTGCCATCACTAACCGGGACAGGGGGGATACGCAGTATTTT
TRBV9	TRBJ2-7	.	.	CASSGRSGEQYF	TGTGCCAGCAGCGGCAGGTCGGGCGAGCAGTACTTC
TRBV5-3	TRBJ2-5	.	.	CARGEATETQYF	TGTGCCAGAGGTGAGGCGACAGAGACCCAGTACTTC
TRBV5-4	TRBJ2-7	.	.	CASSPGSLLYEQYF	TGTGCCAGCAGCCCGGGATCCCTTCTCTACGAGCAGTACTTC
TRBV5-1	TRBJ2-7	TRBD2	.	CASSRGTSGYEQYF	TGCGCCAGCAGCCGCGGGACTAGCGGATACGAGCAGTACTTC
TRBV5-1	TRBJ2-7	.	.	CASSLEAGRDEQYF	TGCGCCAGCAGCTTGGAGGCCGGCAGGGACGAGCAGTACTTC
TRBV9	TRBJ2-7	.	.	CASSATGHSYEQYF	TGTGCCAGCAGCGCGACGGGACACTCCTACGAGCAGTACTTC
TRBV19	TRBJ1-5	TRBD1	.	CASSPPGYGTGGRVQPQHF	TGTGCCAGTAGTCCCCCGGGATACGGGACAGGGGGTAGGGTTCAGCCCCAGCATTTT
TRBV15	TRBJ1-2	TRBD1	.	CATSRPTGGLGYGYTF	TGTGCCACCAGCAGGCCCACAGGGGGACTTGGCTATGGCTACACCTTC
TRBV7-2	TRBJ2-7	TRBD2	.	CASNIAGAPYEQYF	TGTGCCAGCAACATAGCGGGAGCACCCTACGAGCAGTACTTC
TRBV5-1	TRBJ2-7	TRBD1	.	CASNPGQGSYEQYF	TGCGCCAGCAATCCCGGACAGGGGTCCTACGAGCAGTACTTC
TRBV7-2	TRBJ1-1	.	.	CASSLTLNEAFF	TGTGCCAGCAGCTTAACGCTCAATGAAGCTTTCTTT
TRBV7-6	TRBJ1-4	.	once	CASSLQEKLFF	TGTGCCAGCAGCCTCCAGGAAAAACTGTTTTTT
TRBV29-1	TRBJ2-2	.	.	CSVGTGTGTNTGELFF	TGCAGCGTTGGGACCGGGACTGGAACGAACACCGGGGAGCTGTTTTTT
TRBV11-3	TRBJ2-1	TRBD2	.	CASSLGVAGGVYNEQFF	TGTGCCAGCAGCTTAGGGGTAGCGGGAGGGGTTTACAATGAGCAGTTCTTC
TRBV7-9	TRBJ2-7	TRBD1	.	CASSPVQTGTYEQYF	TGTGCCAGCAGCCCCGTTCAGACAGGGACCTACGAGCAGTACTTC
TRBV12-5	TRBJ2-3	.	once	CASGFGDTQYF	TGTGCTAGTGGTTTTGGGGATACGCAGTATTTT
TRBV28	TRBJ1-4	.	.	CASSLRSPRGVEKLFF	TGTGCCAGCAGTTTGAGAAGCCCGAGAGGGGTCGAAAAACTGTTTTTT
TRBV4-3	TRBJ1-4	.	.	CASSQLHGEKLFF	TGCGCCAGCAGCCAGTTACACGGGGAAAAACTGTTTTTT
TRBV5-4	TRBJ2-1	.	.	CASSPEGGGKNEQFF	TGTGCCAGCAGCCCCGAAGGAGGTGGGAAGAATGAGCAGTTCTTC
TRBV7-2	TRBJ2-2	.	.	CASSSPGSSSNTGELFF	TGTGCCAGCAGCTCCCCCGGTAGCTCGTCGAACACCGGGGAGCTGTTTTTT
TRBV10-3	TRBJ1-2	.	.	CAISSPGTTVAGYTF	TGTGCCATCAGCTCCCCGGGAACAACTGTGGCTGGCTACACCTTC
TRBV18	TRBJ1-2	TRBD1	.	CASSESTGAPYGYTF	TGTGCCAGCTCAGAGAGCACAGGGGCCCCCTATGGCTACACCTTC
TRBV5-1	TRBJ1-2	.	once	CASSFGQLFAF	TGCGCCAGCAGCTTCGGACAGCTTTTCGCCTTC
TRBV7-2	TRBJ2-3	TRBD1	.	CASSLVGQSLDTQYF	TGTGCCAGCAGCTTGGTGGGACAGAGTCTGGATACGCAGTATTTT
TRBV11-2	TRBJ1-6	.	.	CASSGLPSFNSPLHF	TGTGCCAGCAGCGGCCTACCCAGTTTTAATTCACCCCTCCACTTT
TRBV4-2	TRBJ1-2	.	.	CASSQTTGNYGYTF	TGTGCCAGCAGCCAAACGACGGGTAACTATGGCTACACCTTC
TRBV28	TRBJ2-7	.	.	CASSLSRTGSPWDEQYF	TGTGCCAGCAGTTTATCCCGAACAGGATCCCCGTGGGACGAGCAGTACTTC
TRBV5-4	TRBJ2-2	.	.	CASSMEPGGGSGELFF	TGTGCCAGCAGCATGGAGCCCGGGGGCGGGAGCGGGGAGCTGTTTTTT
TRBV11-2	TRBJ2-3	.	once	CASSRQGSLGGTQYF	TGTGCCAGCAGTCGCCAGGGCTCTTTGGGTGGGACGCAGTATTTT
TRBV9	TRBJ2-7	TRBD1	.	CASSPRGGPTYEQYF	TGTGCCAGCAGCCCAAGAGGGGGCCCGACCTACGAGCAGTACTTC
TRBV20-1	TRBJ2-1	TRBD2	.	CTQAGDNEQFF	TGCACCCAGGCGGGGGACAATGAGCAGTTCTTC
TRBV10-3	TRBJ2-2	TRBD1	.	CAIAPGTGDTGELFF	TGTGCCATCGCCCCCGGGACAGGGGACACCGGGGAGCTGTTTTTT
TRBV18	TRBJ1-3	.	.	CASSLDRSHGNTIYF	TGTGCCAGCTCACTAGACAGGTCCCATGGAAACACCATATATTTT
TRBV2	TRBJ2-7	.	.	CASSVEALITYEQYF	TGTGCCAGCAGTGTGGAGGCCCTTATTACGTACGAGCAGTACTTC